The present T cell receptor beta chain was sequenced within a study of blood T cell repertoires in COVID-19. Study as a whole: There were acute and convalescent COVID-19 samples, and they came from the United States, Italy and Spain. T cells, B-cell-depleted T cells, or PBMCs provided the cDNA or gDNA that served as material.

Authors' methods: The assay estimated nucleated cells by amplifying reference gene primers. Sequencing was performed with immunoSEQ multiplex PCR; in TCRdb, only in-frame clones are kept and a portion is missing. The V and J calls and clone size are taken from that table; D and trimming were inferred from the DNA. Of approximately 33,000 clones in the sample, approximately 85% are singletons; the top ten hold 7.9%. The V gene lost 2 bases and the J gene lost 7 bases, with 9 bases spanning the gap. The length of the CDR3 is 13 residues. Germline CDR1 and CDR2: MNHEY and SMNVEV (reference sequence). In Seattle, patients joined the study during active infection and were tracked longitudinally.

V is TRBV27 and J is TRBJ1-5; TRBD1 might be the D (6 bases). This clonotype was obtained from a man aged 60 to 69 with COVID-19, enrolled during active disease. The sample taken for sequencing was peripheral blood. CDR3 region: CASSLTGKQPQHF. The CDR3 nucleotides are TGTGCCAGCAGTTTAACAGGGAAGCAGCCCCAGCATTTT.